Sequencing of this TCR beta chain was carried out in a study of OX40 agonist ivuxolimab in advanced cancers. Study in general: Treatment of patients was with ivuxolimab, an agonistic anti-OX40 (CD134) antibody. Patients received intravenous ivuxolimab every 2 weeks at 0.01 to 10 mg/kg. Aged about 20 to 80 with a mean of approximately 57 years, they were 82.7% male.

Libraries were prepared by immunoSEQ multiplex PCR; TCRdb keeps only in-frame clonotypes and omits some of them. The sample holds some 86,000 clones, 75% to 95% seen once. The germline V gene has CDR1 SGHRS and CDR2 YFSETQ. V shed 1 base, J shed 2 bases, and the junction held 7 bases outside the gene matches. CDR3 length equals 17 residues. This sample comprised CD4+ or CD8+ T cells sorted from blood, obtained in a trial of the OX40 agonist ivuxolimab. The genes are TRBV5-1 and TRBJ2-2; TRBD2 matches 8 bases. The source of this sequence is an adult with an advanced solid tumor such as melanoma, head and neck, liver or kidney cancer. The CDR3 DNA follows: TGCGCCAGCAGCTTGTCCCAACTAGCGGTAAACACCGGGGAGCTGTTTTTT. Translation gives CASSLSQLAVNTGELFF.